A single sample gave rise to the 9 T cell receptor beta chains below, sequenced in a study of beta chain features in type 1 diabetes. All of the isolated RNA was reverse transcribed, so expressed TCRB transcripts were sequenced. Assay used: immunoSEQ multiplex PCR; TCRdb lists only in-frame clones, some missing. The table has 350,000 to 450,000 clones, about 15% seen once. Specimen: naive CD4+ T cells from blood. The receptors originated from a woman aged 18 to 35 in good health.

This clone was counted between two and nine times. The chain joins TRBV29-1 to TRBJ1-1, with D maybe TRBD1 (5 bases). Germline lookup yields CDR1 SQVTM and CDR2 ANQGSEA. Trimming removed 4 bases at V and 1 base at J, with 13 bases between. The CDR3 consists of 14 residues. CDR3 bases: TGCAGCGTTGCAGCGAAGGGGAAGAACACTGAAGCTTTCTTT. It yields the protein CSVAAKGKNTEAFF.

This clone was counted only a few times. CDR3 sequence: CASSPRLTGSSAGGEQFF. In DNA, the CDR3 is TGTGCCAGCTCACCACGTCTTACCGGGAGTTCAGCGGGAGGGGAGCAGTTCTTC. The V and J genes are TRBV18 and TRBJ2-1; 10 bases are shared with TRBD2. The V segment lost 1 base and the J segment 10 bases; nucleotides outside the gene matches: 16. This CDR3 comprises 18 residues. Germline loops: CDR1 KGHSH, CDR2 LQKENI.

This clone was detected only a few times. The CDR3 DNA sequence: TGTGCCAGCTCGCCTGGGACAGGCCGAGATAACTATGGCTACACCTTC. Protein product: CASSPGTGRDNYGYTF. The rearrangement joins TRBV18 to TRBJ1-2; 8 bases fit TRBD1. CDR1 is KGHSH, CDR2 LQKENI, per germline. V lost 6 bases, J lost 1 base, and 10 bases stayed unmatched. This CDR3 is 16 amino acids long.

Comment on this clone: Other DNA sequences from this sample encode an identical CDR3 as well. This chain joins TRBV9 and TRBJ2-4, with TRBD2 as a possible D gene (6 bases). The CDR3 totals 15 residues. Germline values: CDR1 SGDLS, CDR2 YYNGEE. Trimming removed 4 bases from V and 1 base from J, with 12 bases in between. The CDR3, as DNA: TGTGCCAGCAGCCCCGGGACTGAGGCCAAAAACATTCAGTACTTC. Its translation is CASSPGTEAKNIQYF.

The V gene is TRBV5-4, the J gene TRBJ2-7; D uncertain. The CDR3 is made up of 13 amino acids. From germline, CDR1 is SGHNT and CDR2 YYREEE (reference sequence). V gave up 0 bases and J gave up 3 bases, with 7 bases separating them. The CDR3: CASSLDEYYEQYF. CDR3 bases: TGTGCCAGCAGCTTGGACGAGTACTACGAGCAGTACTTC.

CDR3 nucleotide sequence: TGTGCCAGCAGCCGATCGACTAGTTCCGATGAGCAGTTCTTC. Protein sequence: CASSRSTSSDEQFF. V gene TRBV4-2 combines with J gene TRBJ2-1, with D tentatively TRBD2 (6 bases). The germline gives CDR1 LGHNA, CDR2 YNFKEQ. The V and J ends lost 4 bases and 8 bases respectively, with 15 bases between them. The CDR3 has 14 amino acids.

The chain recombines TRBV7-9 with TRBJ2-5; TRBD1 is a possible D gene (6 bases). Per germline, CDR1 SEHNR and CDR2 FQNEAQ (reference sequence). The V end was cut by 1 base, the J end by 1 base, with 10 bases between. The CDR3 is 15 amino acids. The CDR3 sequence is CASSLGGRTQETQYF. The CDR3, as DNA: TGTGCCAGCAGCTTAGGGGGGCGGACCCAAGAGACCCAGTACTTC.

The V gene is TRBV6-4, the J gene TRBJ2-2; 9 bases align to TRBD1. This CDR3 is 14 amino acids long. V lost 6 bases, J lost 5 bases, and 4 bases stayed unmatched. Germline V gives CDR1 MRHNA, CDR2 SNTAGT. The CDR3 sequence is CASRRTGATGELFF. DNA for the CDR3: TGTGCCAGCAGACGGACAGGGGCGACCGGGGAGCTGTTTTTT.

This clone was recorded a few times. V and J are TRBV5-6 and TRBJ2-5; 7 bases are a match to TRBD2. The CDR3 sequence is 15 residues long. CDR1 is SGHDT and CDR2 is YYEEEE in the germline V gene. The trim removed 0 bases at V and 6 bases at J, leaving 8 bases unmatched. The CDR3 DNA sequence: TGTGCCAGCAGCTTGGACGCGGGAGTGGGGAAGACCCAGTACTTC. Translated: CASSLDAGVGKTQYF.